This paragraph covers one TCR beta chain sequence. Its antigen is not identified. CDR3 length equals 16 residues. Trimming at V came to 1 base and at J to 0 bases, leaving 4 bases not matched to a gene. Germline CDR1 reads MDHEN; CDR2 reads SYDVKM. This record comes from a study of metastatic and nonmetastatic thyroid tumors. As for the study in general: A comparison of repertoires was made across blood and tumor or nodule tissue from malignant and benign thyroid patients. The study, taken as a whole, reports: Relative to benign nodules, malignant thyroid tumors were reportedly characterized by significantly elevated TCR beta diversity in blood and tumor.

Authors' processing steps: A distant-metastasis classifier for papillary thyroid cancer was built using CDR3 differences across clinicopathological groups. Through MiXCR, TCRdb re-clonotyped the PCR reads. TCRdb, not the original authors, processed these V and J calls. The sample has about 70,000 clones; less than 20% are singletons. There were no patients who had received any treatment before thyroid surgery. The chain carries TRBV28 and TRBJ2-7, with 9 bases matching TRBD1. The sequence was collected from a female donor with papillary thyroid cancer or a benign thyroid nodule (not recorded which). Some clones in this sample may be carry-over from other donors' samples. Sequencing was performed on blood. Written as DNA, the CDR3 is TGTGCCAGCAGTTTATATGGGACAGGGAGCTCCTACGAGCAGTACTTC. Translation: CASSLYGTGSSYEQYF. Based on the CDR3 plus reference TRBV28 and TRBJ2-7, the full variable domain is DVKVTQSSRYLVKRTGEKVFLECVQDMDHENMFWYRQDPGLGLRLIYFSYDVKMKEKGDIPEGYSVSREKKERFSLILESASTNQTSMYLCASSLYGTGSSYEQYFGPGTRLTVT.